A selection of T cell receptor beta chains follows, all from one sample in a study of T cell responses to AZD1222 COVID-19 vaccine. The data were produced by immunoSEQ multiplex PCR, yet TCRdb's version contains in-frame clones alone and is incomplete. The sample shows about 76,000 clones, around nine tenths of them seen only once. The material was peripheral blood, obtained on day 0 of AZD1222 vaccination. These receptors came from an adult in good health. Both conserved end residues are part of each CDR3. D genes are given only for firm matches. Expanded clones are given a class, and other clones once, few, many or no size at all.

J: TRBJ2-3
size: -
V: TRBV9
D: TRBD1
DNA: TGTGCCAGCAGCGTACTGGGACAGACTCGCACAGATACGCAGTATTTT
CDR3: CASSVLGQTRTDTQYF

J: TRBJ2-1
size: -
V: TRBV18
D: TRBD2
DNA: TGTGCCAGCTCACCTTCATCACTAGCGGTCTCCTACAATGAGCAGTTCTTC
CDR3: CASSPSSLAVSYNEQFF

J: TRBJ1-5
size: -
V: TRBV19
D: -
DNA: TGTGCCAGTAGTATAGGAAGTCGGGGCAATCAGCCCCAGCATTTT
CDR3: CASSIGSRGNQPQHF

J: TRBJ2-5
size: -
V: TRBV19
D: TRBD2
DNA: TGTGCCAGTACCGGAGGGGGGCTAGCGGGAGCCAATGTGGAGACCCAGTACTTC
CDR3: CASTGGGLAGANVETQYF

J: TRBJ1-3
size: -
V: TRBV7-3
D: -
DNA: TGTGCCAGCAGCTTAACGGCGCAGGGAACCTCTGGAAACACCATATATTTT
CDR3: CASSLTAQGTSGNTIYF

J: TRBJ2-3
size: once
V: TRBV12-3/TRBV12-4
D: TRBD1
DNA: TGTGCCAGCAGAGGGACAGGGAAAGATACGCAGTATTTT
CDR3: CASRGTGKDTQYF

J: TRBJ1-1
size: -
V: TRBV9
D: -
DNA: TGTGCCAGCAGCCCCCGGGCCCCGAACACTGAAGCTTTCTTT
CDR3: CASSPRAPNTEAFF

J: TRBJ2-3
size: -
V: TRBV9
D: TRBD2
DNA: TGTGCCAGCAGCCCCCAGGCGGGACTAGCAGATACGCAGTATTTT
CDR3: CASSPQAGLADTQYF

J: TRBJ1-6
size: once
V: TRBV11-2
D: -
DNA: TGTGCCAGCAGCTTAGATCCCTACCGCTCACCCCTCCACTTT
CDR3: CASSLDPYRSPLHF

J: TRBJ2-7
size: once
V: TRBV5-1
D: TRBD1
DNA: TGCGCCAGCAGCTTACGGACAGGGGGCTTCTACGAGCAGTACTTC
CDR3: CASSLRTGGFYEQYF

J: TRBJ1-1
size: -
V: TRBV4-1
D: -
DNA: TGCGCCAGCAGCCAAGAATCTAGGGGAGCAGCTTTCTTT
CDR3: CASSQESRGAAFF

J: TRBJ2-2
size: -
V: TRBV29-1
D: TRBD1
DNA: TGCAGCGTTAACAGGGGCGGGAACACCGGGGAGCTGTTTTTT
CDR3: CSVNRGGNTGELFF

J: TRBJ2-7
size: -
V: TRBV28
D: TRBD1
DNA: TGTGCCACCCTCGCCCCAGGGGGCATTAGGGTACGTGGCGAGCAGTACTTC
CDR3: CATLAPGGIRVRGEQYF

J: TRBJ2-1
size: -
V: TRBV6-5
D: -
DNA: TGTGCCAGCAGAGACTCCGGATCCTACAATGAGCAGTTCTTC
CDR3: CASRDSGSYNEQFF

J: TRBJ2-5
size: -
V: TRBV4-2
D: -
DNA: TGTGCCAGCAGCCAAGATGGTGGAAGGGGCCGGGAGACCCAGTACTTC
CDR3: CASSQDGGRGRETQYF

J: TRBJ2-1
size: -
V: TRBV27
D: TRBD2
DNA: TGTGCCAGCAGTTTCTTCGGCGGGAGCCGGCGGAATGAGCAGTTCTTC
CDR3: CASSFFGGSRRNEQFF

J: TRBJ1-1
size: -
V: TRBV11-2
D: -
DNA: TGTGCCAGCAGCTTTGCGGCTCCGGCCGAAGCTTTCTTT
CDR3: CASSFAAPAEAFF

J: TRBJ1-5
size: -
V: TRBV7-9
D: -
DNA: TGTGCCAGCAGTCCTCGCGGGGGGGAGAGTCAGCCCCAGCATTTT
CDR3: CASSPRGGESQPQHF

J: TRBJ1-1
size: -
V: TRBV5-5
D: TRBD1
DNA: TGTGCCAGCAGCTCGAGAGGGGGCGAGAGCACTGAAGCTTTCTTT
CDR3: CASSSRGGESTEAFF

J: TRBJ1-5
size: -
V: TRBV29-1
D: TRBD1
DNA: TGCAGCGTCAGACAGGGTGGTCAGCCCCAGCATTTT
CDR3: CSVRQGGQPQHF

J: TRBJ2-1
size: -
V: TRBV6-6
D: TRBD2
DNA: TGTGCCAGCAGACGCGGACTAGCGGAATACAATGAGCAGTTCTTC
CDR3: CASRRGLAEYNEQFF

J: TRBJ2-1
size: -
V: TRBV5-1
D: -
DNA: TGCGCCAGCAGCTTTGTAGGGGGCAATGAGCAGTTCTTC
CDR3: CASSFVGGNEQFF

J: TRBJ1-3
size: -
V: TRBV6-5
D: -
DNA: TGTGCCAGCAGCCCAGCTTTCTCTGGAAACACCATATATTTT
CDR3: CASSPAFSGNTIYF

J: TRBJ1-1
size: -
V: TRBV28
D: -
DNA: TGTGCCAGCAGTAAGGGACTTGGCACTGAAGCTTTCTTT
CDR3: CASSKGLGTEAFF

J: TRBJ2-7
size: -
V: TRBV28
D: -
DNA: TGTGCCAGCAGGCCGTCCGGAGTTTCCTACGAGCAGTACTTC
CDR3: CASRPSGVSYEQYF

J: TRBJ2-2
size: once
V: TRBV7-9
D: -
DNA: TGTGCCATCCCCGTCCTGGGTTATTGGAGCGGGGAGCTGTTTTTT
CDR3: CAIPVLGYWSGELFF

J: TRBJ1-2
size: -
V: TRBV29-1
D: TRBD1
DNA: TGCAGCGTTGAAGTTTCGACAGGGTCTAGGGGCTACACCTTC
CDR3: CSVEVSTGSRGYTF

J: TRBJ1-1
size: -
V: TRBV30
D: TRBD1
DNA: TGTGCCTGGACCGGGCGAGGACAGGGCGAGGCTTTCTTT
CDR3: CAWTGRGQGEAFF

J: TRBJ2-1
size: few
V: TRBV2
D: -
DNA: TGTGCCAGCAGGAAGGACTGGAACTCCTACAATGAGCAGTTCTTC
CDR3: CASRKDWNSYNEQFF

J: TRBJ2-1
size: -
V: TRBV2
D: TRBD2
DNA: TGTGCCACCCGATCCACTAGCGGGAGGCCGAATGAGCAGTTCTTC
CDR3: CATRSTSGRPNEQFF

J: TRBJ1-4
size: once
V: TRBV28
D: -
DNA: TGTGCCAGCAGCCGACCTTCGGCGGCTAATGAAAAACTGTTTTTT
CDR3: CASSRPSAANEKLFF

J: TRBJ2-7
size: -
V: TRBV18
D: -
DNA: TGTGCCAGCTCACCGTATAACTACGAGCAGTACTTC
CDR3: CASSPYNYEQYF